The 21 T cell receptor beta chains reported below all come from one sample, sequenced in a study of blood T cell repertoires in COVID-19. TCRdb's table, derived via immunoSEQ multiplex PCR, lists solely in-frame clones and lacks some. The sample carries about 360,000 clones, approximately 86% recorded once. Sequenced sample: peripheral blood. The source is a human donor in a cohort sampled during active COVID-19.

The gene calls are TRBV4-1 and TRBJ1-4; D is ambiguous. The CDR3 totals 16 residues. V was trimmed by 4 bases and J by 6 bases, leaving 18 bases between them. CDR1 and CDR2 (germline): MGHRA, YSYEKL. The CDR3 is CASSRLNYGVDEKLFF. The CDR3 nucleotides are TGCGCCAGCAGCCGCCTGAACTACGGGGTGGATGAAAAACTGTTTTTT.

The chain has TRBV24-1 and TRBJ2-7; TRBD2 is a possible D gene (5 bases). The V end was cut by 9 bases, the J end by 1 base, with 15 bases between. CDR3 length equals 14 residues. Germline V gives CDR1 KGHDR, CDR2 SFDVKD. CDR3 in DNA: TGTGCCACCGTCACTAGGTCCGAATCCTACGAGCAGTACTTC. It translates to CATVTRSESYEQYF.

This clone has a handful of counts. The chain recombines TRBV15 with TRBJ1-1, with D possibly TRBD1 on 5 matching bases. Germline CDR1 and CDR2: LNHNV and YYDKDF (reference sequence). Deletions cut 5 bases from V and 3 bases from J, with 22 bases between. The CDR3 sequence is 17 residues long. The CDR3 sequence: CATSPRLGGIVDTEAFF. The CDR3 bases are TGTGCCACCAGCCCGCGTCTGGGGGGGATAGTGGACACTGAAGCTTTCTTT.

The chain is built from TRBV28 and TRBJ2-1, with 9 bases matching TRBD1. J lost 7 bases, V lost 4 bases, and 8 bases had no gene match. Germline CDR1 and CDR2: MDHEN and SYDVKM. This CDR3 has 15 amino acids. The CDR3 coding sequence is TGTGCCAGCAGTTCCCCGGGACAGGGTAAGAATGAGCAGTTCTTC. As protein: CASSSPGQGKNEQFF.

The gene calls are TRBV5-5 and TRBJ1-5; TRBD1 matches 11 bases. The germline gives CDR1 SGHKS, CDR2 YYEKEE (reference sequence). J gave up 0 bases and V 2 bases, and 7 bases lay outside the gene matches. The CDR3 loop spans 18 amino acids. CDR3 loop: CASSLRTGGQFSNQPQHF. DNA for the CDR3: TGTGCCAGCAGCTTACGGACAGGGGGCCAGTTTAGCAATCAGCCCCAGCATTTT.

The V gene is TRBV15, the J gene TRBJ1-1; D possibly corresponds to TRBD1 (5 bases). The germline V and J ends were trimmed by 5 bases and 8 bases, with 15 bases remaining between them. Germline lookup yields CDR1 LNHNV and CDR2 YYDKDF (reference sequence). The CDR3 length is 13 residues. The CDR3 bases are TGTGCCACCAGCCCCCCCGGGGGGGTAGAAGCTTTCTTT. It codes for CATSPPGGVEAFF. Filled out from reference TRBV15 and TRBJ1-1, the complete variable domain reads DAMVIQNPRYQVTQFGKPVTLSCSQTLNHNVMYWYQQKSSQAPKLLFHYYDKDFNNEADTPDNFQSRRPNTSFCFLDIRSPGLGDTAMYLCATSPPGGVEAFFGQGTRLTVV.

The J gene is TRBJ1-6, the V gene TRBV28; 7 bases match TRBD1. CDR3 length equals 15 residues. After removal of 3 bases from V and 10 bases from J, the junction contained 9 bases not matched to a gene. Germline loops: CDR1 MDHEN, CDR2 SYDVKM. CDR3 bases: TGTGCCAGCAGTTTGGGGGACAGAAGAGGGTCACCCCTCCACTTT. Translated: CASSLGDRRGSPLHF.

This chain connects TRBV28 to TRBJ2-5; 7 bases map to TRBD1. V lost 3 bases, J lost 5 bases, and 15 bases stayed unmatched. CDR3 size: 17 residues. CDR1 MDHEN and CDR2 SYDVKM come from the germline V gene. This CDR3 reads CASSLPTGSGLGETQYF. The CDR3 nucleotides read TGTGCCAGCAGTTTGCCGACAGGGTCGGGGCTGGGGGAGACCCAGTACTTC.

This chain connects TRBV3-1 (or the pseudogene TRBV3-2) to TRBJ2-5; possible D gene TRBD2, 5 bases. V was trimmed by 4 bases and J by 5 bases, leaving 11 bases between them. Germline V CDR1 and CDR2: LGHDT, YNNKEL (reference sequence). The CDR3 totals 13 residues. The CDR3 here is CASSPRGGETQYF. The DNA of the CDR3 is TGTGCCAGCAGCCCCCGGGGTGGGGAGACCCAGTACTTC.

This clone was picked up a small number of times. The chain employs TRBV7-8 and TRBJ1-5, with D possibly TRBD1 on 5 matching bases. This CDR3 has 16 amino acids. With 5 bases removed from V and 0 bases from J, the gap between germline ends came to 14 bases. Germline V CDR1 and CDR2: SGHVS, FQNEAQ. CDR3 sequence (DNA): TGTGCCAGCAGCCCCCAATGGGGGGATAGCAATCAGCCCCAGCATTTT. Its protein product is CASSPQWGDSNQPQHF.

V gene TRBV9 combines with J gene TRBJ2-5; D is unclear. CDR1 and CDR2 from the germline V gene are SGDLS and YYNGEE. This CDR3 has 14 amino acids. Trimming stripped 0 bases from V and 5 bases from J, with 11 bases between. The CDR3 protein is CASSVVGTGETQYF. The CDR3 DNA reads TGTGCCAGCAGCGTAGTAGGAACCGGGGAGACCCAGTACTTC. The full variable domain, rest sourced from reference TRBV9 and TRBJ2-5, is DSGVTQTPKHLITATGQRVTLRCSPRSGDLSVYWYQQSLDQGLQFLIQYYNGEERAKGNILERFSAQQFPDLHSELNLSSLELGDSALYFCASSVVGTGETQYFGPGTRLLVL.

This clone appeared a few times. The V and J genes are TRBV6-5 and TRBJ2-7; 8 nucleotides agree with TRBD1. CDR1 and CDR2 (germline): MNHEY, SVGAGI. V shed 6 bases, J shed 6 bases, and the junction held 13 bases outside the gene matches. CDR3 length: 15 residues. The chain's CDR3 is CASSPLLAGGGEQYF. The CDR3, as DNA: TGTGCCAGCAGCCCCCTACTGGCAGGGGGCGGCGAGCAGTACTTC.

The V call is TRBV4-1, the J call TRBJ2-3; the D gene is possibly TRBD2 (6 bases). CDR3 size: 14 residues. The V and J ends lost 1 base and 3 bases respectively, with 8 bases between them. The germline gives CDR1 MGHRA, CDR2 YSYEKL. The CDR3 sequence is CASSQVRGTDTQYF. Written as DNA, the CDR3 is TGCGCCAGCAGCCAAGTACGGGGGACAGATACGCAGTATTTT.

This sequence joins TRBV10-3 and TRBJ2-1; D not certain. V was clipped by 3 bases and J by 3 bases, with 12 bases between them. Germline values: CDR1 ENHRY, CDR2 SYGVKD. The CDR3 length is 15 residues. The CDR3 DNA follows: TGTGCCATCAGTGACCCCCAGGTTCACTACAATGAGCAGTTCTTC. Its translation is CAISDPQVHYNEQFF.

J is TRBJ2-7 and V is TRBV12-1; whether TRBD1, the table's D call, matches the DNA was not checked. TRBV12-1 is tagged as a pseudogene. The CDR3 length is 20 residues. The CDR3 DNA is TGTGCCAGCAGCTTTGCCTTACCGTGGACAGGGGTCTTAGGGATCTACGAGCAGTACTTC. This translates into CASSFALPWTGVLGIYEQYF.

This clone was counted a single time. The chain carries TRBV29-1 and TRBJ1-2; 7 bases are shared with TRBD1. The CDR3 has 13 residues. Germline assignment: CDR1 SQVTM and CDR2 ANQGSEA. Germline trimming cut 7 bases from V and 0 bases from J; bases unmatched to any gene: 5. The CDR3 DNA follows: TGCAGCGGTTCCGACAGGGCTAACTATGGCTACACCTTC. It codes for CSGSDRANYGYTF.

This clone has only a few counts. The J gene is TRBJ2-7, the V gene TRBV4-1; tentatively, D is TRBD2 (6 bases). This CDR3 is 17 amino acids long. CDR1 and CDR2 from the germline V gene are MGHRA and YSYEKL. The V end was cut by 4 bases, the J end by 2 bases, with 21 bases between. This chain's CDR3 is CASSLRSPGEAPYEQYF. DNA of the CDR3: TGCGCCAGCAGCCTAAGATCGCCGGGAGAAGCCCCCTACGAGCAGTACTTC.

The chain links TRBV6-5 to TRBJ2-7; TRBD1 is a possible D gene (5 bases). V was cut by 4 bases and J by 3 bases, with 10 bases left in between. The CDR3 is 13 amino acids. The germline gives CDR1 MNHEY, CDR2 SVGAGI. CDR3 region: CASSWGSYYEQYF. In nucleotides, the CDR3 is TGTGCCAGCAGTTGGGGCAGTTACTACGAGCAGTACTTC.

V gene TRBV6-1 combines with J gene TRBJ2-7, with D possibly TRBD1 on 5 matching bases. Germline V gene data show CDR1 as MNHNS and CDR2 as SASEGT. This CDR3 spans 15 amino acids. The V gene lost 2 bases and the J gene lost 0 bases, with 11 bases spanning the gap. In DNA form, the CDR3 reads TGTGCCAGCAGTGAATCAGGGTCCCCCTCCTACGAGCAGTACTTC. It specifies CASSESGSPSYEQYF.

The chain joins TRBV5-5 to TRBJ1-5, with unresolved D. Looked up from germline, CDR1 is SGHKS and CDR2 is YYEKEE (reference sequence). Deletions cut 4 bases from V and 2 bases from J, with 10 bases between. The CDR3 loop spans 14 amino acids. DNA of the CDR3: TGTGCCAGCAGCAAGAGGGAACGCAATCAGCCCCAGCATTTT. Translated: CASSKRERNQPQHF.

The V and J genes are TRBV14 and TRBJ2-1; 16 positions match TRBD2. CDR1 is SGHDN and CDR2 is FVKESK in the germline V gene. The CDR3 extends over 19 amino acids. The V and J ends lost 3 bases and 0 bases, in that order; junction bases with no gene match: 5. In nucleotides, the CDR3 is TGTGCCAGCAGCCAGCCGGGACTAGCGGGAGGGAGCTCCTACAATGAGCAGTTCTTC. Its protein product is CASSQPGLAGGSSYNEQFF.